Many counts were recorded for the clone carrying this T cell receptor beta chain. Its antigen is unknown. The sample originates from a study of T-cell reconstitution after alpha-beta-depleted transplantation in children. Regarding the study as a whole: Surviving recipient T cells and intrathymic progenitors accounted for some patients' high TCRbeta diversity at day 60. Diversity and T-cell counts at one year after transplant derived mostly from new T cells. Reported findings indicate that, about two months after transplant, alpha-beta T cells came from several hundred expanded clones, which were derived from non-depleted graft cells.

The CDR3 sequence is 16 residues long. Per germline, CDR1 KGHSH and CDR2 LQKENI. Trimming removed 1 base from V and 4 bases from J; junction bases left unmatched: 9. Unique molecular identifiers were incorporated when the TCRbeta library was constructed. TCRdb re-called the PCR reads with MiXCR, one entry per CDR3 protein. The sample consists of roughly 30,000 distinct CDR3 sequences, 6.4% of them appearing once. This material consisted of peripheral blood, taken 60 days after TCRalphabeta/CD19-depleted stem cell transplant. This chain uses TRBV18 with TRBJ2-7; 8 bases align to TRBD1. This clonotype originated in a child under two years old who had a stem cell transplant for acute myeloid leukemia, so the T cells may come from the graft donor. For the CDR3, the DNA is TGTGCCAGCTCACCACGGTTGGGACAGGAATCTTACGAGCAGTACTTC. Translation gives CASSPRLGQESYEQYF.